This T cell receptor (beta chain) comes out of a study of cytomegalovirus exposure and HLA in healthy donors. Study-wide findings and caveats: High sensitivity and specificity were reportedly achieved when the classifier diagnosed cytomegalovirus status. In a later analysis, V- and J-gene trimming of beta chains associated with a DCLRE1C missense variant, replicated independently. The only immune exposure information that was available was CMV serostatus.

PCR was performed using 60 Vbeta and 13 Jbeta primers. Original data processing: The count from a later analysis was 60 million to 85 million unique TCR beta chains, around 11 million of them shared. Assay used: immunoSEQ multiplex PCR; TCRdb lists only in-frame clones, some missing. Clone size and V and J calls were adopted from that table, with D and trimming inferred from the DNA. The sample yields some 150,000 clones, approximately 85% seen once. On this clone: Antigen unknown.

The length of the CDR3 is 13 residues. V lost 2 bases to trimming and J lost 5 bases, with 10 bases between them. The germline V gene encodes CDR1 SGHDT and CDR2 YYEEEE. The source of this sequence is a man over 45 in good health and CMV-seropositive. Sequenced: PBMCs. This chain connects TRBV5-6 to TRBJ1-1; the D gene is possibly TRBD1 (5 bases). The CDR3 region is CASSLWGGTEAFF. CDR3 bases: TGTGCCAGCAGCTTATGGGGGGGGACTGAAGCTTTCTTT.